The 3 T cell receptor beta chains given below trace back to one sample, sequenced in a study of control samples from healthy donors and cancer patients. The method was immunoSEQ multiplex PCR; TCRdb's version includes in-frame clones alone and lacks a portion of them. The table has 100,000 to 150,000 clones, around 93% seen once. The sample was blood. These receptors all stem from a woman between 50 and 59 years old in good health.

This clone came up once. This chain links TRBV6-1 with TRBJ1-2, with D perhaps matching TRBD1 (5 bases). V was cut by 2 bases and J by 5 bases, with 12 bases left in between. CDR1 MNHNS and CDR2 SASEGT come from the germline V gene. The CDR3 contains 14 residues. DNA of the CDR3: TGTGCCAGCAGTGAAAGGGGTCCCTTGTATGGCTACACCTTC. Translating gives CASSERGPLYGYTF.

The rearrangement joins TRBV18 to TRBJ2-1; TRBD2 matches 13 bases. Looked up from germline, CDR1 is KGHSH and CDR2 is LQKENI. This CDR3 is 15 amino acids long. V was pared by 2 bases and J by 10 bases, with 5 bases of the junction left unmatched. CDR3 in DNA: TGTGCCAGCTCACCAGGACTAGCGGGAGAAAGGGAGCAGTTCTTC. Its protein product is CASSPGLAGEREQFF.

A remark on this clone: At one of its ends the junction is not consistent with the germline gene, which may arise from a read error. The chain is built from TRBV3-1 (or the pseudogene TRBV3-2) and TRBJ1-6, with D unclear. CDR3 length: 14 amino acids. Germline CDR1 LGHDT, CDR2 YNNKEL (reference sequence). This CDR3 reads CASSQVDGNSPLHF. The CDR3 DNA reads TGTGCCAGCAGTCAAGTTGACGGGAATTCACCCCTCCACTTT.